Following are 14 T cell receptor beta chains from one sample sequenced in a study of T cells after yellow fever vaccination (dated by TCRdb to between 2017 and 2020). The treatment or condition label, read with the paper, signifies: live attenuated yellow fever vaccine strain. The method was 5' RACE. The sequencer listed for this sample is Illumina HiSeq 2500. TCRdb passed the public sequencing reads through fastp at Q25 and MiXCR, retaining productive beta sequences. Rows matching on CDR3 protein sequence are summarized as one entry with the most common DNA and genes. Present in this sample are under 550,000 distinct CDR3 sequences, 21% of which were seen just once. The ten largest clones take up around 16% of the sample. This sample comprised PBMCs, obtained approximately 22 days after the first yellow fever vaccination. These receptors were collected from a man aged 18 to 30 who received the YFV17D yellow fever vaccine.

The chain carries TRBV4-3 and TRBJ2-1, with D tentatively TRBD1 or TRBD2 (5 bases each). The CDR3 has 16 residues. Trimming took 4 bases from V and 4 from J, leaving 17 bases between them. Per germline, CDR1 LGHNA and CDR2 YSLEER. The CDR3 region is CASSPGTEGLYNEQFF. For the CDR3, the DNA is TGCGCCAGCAGCCCCGGGACCGAAGGGCTTTACAATGAGCAGTTCTTC.

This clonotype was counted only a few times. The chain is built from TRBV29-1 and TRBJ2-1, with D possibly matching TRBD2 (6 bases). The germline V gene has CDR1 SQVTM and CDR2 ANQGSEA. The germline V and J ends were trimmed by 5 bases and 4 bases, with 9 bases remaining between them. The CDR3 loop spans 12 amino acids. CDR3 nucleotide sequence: TGCAGCGTTCAGGGACTGTACAATGAGCAGTTCTTC. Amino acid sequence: CSVQGLYNEQFF.

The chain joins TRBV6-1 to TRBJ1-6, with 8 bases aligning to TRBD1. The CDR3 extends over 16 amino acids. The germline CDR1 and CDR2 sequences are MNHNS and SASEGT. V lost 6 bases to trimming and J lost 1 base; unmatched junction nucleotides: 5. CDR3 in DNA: TGTGCCAGCAGGGACAGGGATGGATCCTATAATTCACCCCTCCACTTT. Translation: CASRDRDGSYNSPLHF.

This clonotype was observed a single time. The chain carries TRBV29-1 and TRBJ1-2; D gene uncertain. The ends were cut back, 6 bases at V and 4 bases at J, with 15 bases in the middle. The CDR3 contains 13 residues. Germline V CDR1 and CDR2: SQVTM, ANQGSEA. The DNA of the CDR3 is TGCAGCGTGGACCCCCGGGTGAGCTATGGCTACACCTTC. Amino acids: CSVDPRVSYGYTF.

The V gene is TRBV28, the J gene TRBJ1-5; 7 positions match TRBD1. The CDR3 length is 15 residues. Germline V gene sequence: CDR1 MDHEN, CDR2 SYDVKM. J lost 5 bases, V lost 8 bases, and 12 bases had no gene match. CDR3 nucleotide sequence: TGTGCCAGCCATACCTGGGGAGGGGGCTATCAGCCCCAGCATTTT. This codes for CASHTWGGGYQPQHF.

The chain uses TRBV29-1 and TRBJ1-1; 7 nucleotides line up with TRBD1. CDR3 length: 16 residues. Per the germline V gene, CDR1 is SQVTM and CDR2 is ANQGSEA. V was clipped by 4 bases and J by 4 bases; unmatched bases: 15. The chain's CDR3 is CSVVGLDRVKGTEAFF. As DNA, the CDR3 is TGCAGCGTTGTCGGACTTGACAGGGTTAAGGGCACTGAAGCTTTCTTT.

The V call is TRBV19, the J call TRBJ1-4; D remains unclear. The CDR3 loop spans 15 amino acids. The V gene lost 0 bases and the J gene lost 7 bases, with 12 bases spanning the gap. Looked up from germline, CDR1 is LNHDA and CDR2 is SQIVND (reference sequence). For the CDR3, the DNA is TGTGCCAGTAGTATAGATCCAGTGACGCGTGAAAAACTGTTTTTT. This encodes CASSIDPVTREKLFF.

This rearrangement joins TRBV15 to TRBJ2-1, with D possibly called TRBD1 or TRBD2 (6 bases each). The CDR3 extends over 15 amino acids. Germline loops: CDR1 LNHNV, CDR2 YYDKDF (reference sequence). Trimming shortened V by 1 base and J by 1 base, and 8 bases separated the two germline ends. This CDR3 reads CATSRGGASYNEQFF. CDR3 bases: TGTGCCACCAGCAGAGGGGGGGCATCCTACAATGAGCAGTTCTTC.

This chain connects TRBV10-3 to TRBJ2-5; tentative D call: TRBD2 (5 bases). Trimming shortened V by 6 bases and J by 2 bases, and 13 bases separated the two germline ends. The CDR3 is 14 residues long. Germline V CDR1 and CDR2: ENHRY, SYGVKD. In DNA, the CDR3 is TGTGCCATCAGAGACGGGGTACGACAAGAGACCCAGTACTTC. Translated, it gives CAIRDGVRQETQYF.

The CDR3 region is CASTPNNGAYEQYF. The CDR3 bases are TGTGCCAGCACCCCGAACAATGGGGCCTACGAGCAGTACTTC. The rearrangement links TRBV5-4 to TRBJ2-7; D gene uncertain. Germline V gene sequence: CDR1 SGHNT, CDR2 YYREEE (reference sequence). The ends were cut back, 6 bases at V and 2 bases at J, with 15 bases in the middle. The CDR3 sequence is 14 residues long.

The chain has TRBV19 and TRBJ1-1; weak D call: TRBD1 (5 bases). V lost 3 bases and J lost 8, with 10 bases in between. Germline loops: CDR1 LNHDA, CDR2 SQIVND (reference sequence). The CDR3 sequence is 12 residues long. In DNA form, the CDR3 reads TGTGCCAGTAGTATCGGGACGTCAGAAGCTTTCTTT. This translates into CASSIGTSEAFF.

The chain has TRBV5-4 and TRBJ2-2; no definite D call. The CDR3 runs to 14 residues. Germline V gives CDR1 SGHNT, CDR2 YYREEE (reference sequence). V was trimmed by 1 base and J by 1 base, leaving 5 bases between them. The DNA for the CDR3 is TGTGCCAGCAGCTTGATACAGAACACCGGGGAGCTGTTTTTT. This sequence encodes CASSLIQNTGELFF.

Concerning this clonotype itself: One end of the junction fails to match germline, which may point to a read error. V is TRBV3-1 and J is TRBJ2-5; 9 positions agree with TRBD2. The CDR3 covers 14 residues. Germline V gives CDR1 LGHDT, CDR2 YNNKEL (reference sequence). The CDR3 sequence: CASSQGLAVESQYF. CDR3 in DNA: TGTGCCAGCAGCCAAGGACTAGCGGTGGAGAGCCAGTACTTC.

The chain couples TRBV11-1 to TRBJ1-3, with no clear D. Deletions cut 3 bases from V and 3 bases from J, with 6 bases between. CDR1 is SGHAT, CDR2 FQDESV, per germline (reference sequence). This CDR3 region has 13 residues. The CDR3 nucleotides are TGTGCCAGCAGCTTGCCCGTTGGAAACACCATATATTTT. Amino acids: CASSLPVGNTIYF.